Listed below are T cell receptor beta chains from one sample, sequenced in a study of identical twins. TCRdb independently ran MiXCR on the 5' RACE reads; one entry per CDR3 protein. The table shows more than 200,000 distinct CDR3 sequences, with about 14% occurring only once. The sample comprised memory (CD45RO+) T cells sorted from blood. The receptors were sampled from a woman aged 18-29 years in good health. Each CDR3 is given without its conserved first and last residue. The D gene is left open where the match is weak.

d_gene: NA; j_gene: TRBJ2-7; v_gene: TRBV6-2/TRBV6-3; CDR3aa: ASSYGETYEQY
d_gene: NA; j_gene: TRBJ1-1; v_gene: TRBV7-9; CDR3aa: ASSLGAQNTEAF
d_gene: NA; j_gene: TRBJ2-7; v_gene: TRBV7-8; CDR3aa: ASSWNWGGKYEQY
d_gene: NA; j_gene: TRBJ2-1; v_gene: TRBV18; CDR3aa: ASSSGTTGLAYNEQF
d_gene: NA; j_gene: TRBJ1-5; v_gene: TRBV12-3/TRBV12-4; CDR3aa: ASSLSGRIDQPQH
d_gene: NA; j_gene: TRBJ2-7; v_gene: TRBV10-2; CDR3aa: ASKGEYEQY
d_gene: NA; j_gene: TRBJ2-3; v_gene: TRBV20-1; CDR3aa: SAVGGVLTDTQY
d_gene: NA; j_gene: TRBJ2-6; v_gene: TRBV18; CDR3aa: ASSPATSGANVLT
d_gene: NA; j_gene: TRBJ1-1; v_gene: TRBV5-1; CDR3aa: ASSTTDTEAF
d_gene: TRBD2; j_gene: TRBJ2-3; v_gene: TRBV30; CDR3aa: AWTGEREVDTQY
d_gene: NA; j_gene: TRBJ2-1; v_gene: TRBV10-3; CDR3aa: AISENANEQF
d_gene: NA; j_gene: TRBJ1-5; v_gene: TRBV2; CDR3aa: ASTPTFSNQPQH
d_gene: NA; j_gene: TRBJ2-3; v_gene: TRBV29-1; CDR3aa: SVQAHGSGSTDTQY
d_gene: TRBD2; j_gene: TRBJ2-1; v_gene: TRBV7-2; CDR3aa: ASSLGGAGKPNEQF
d_gene: TRBD1; j_gene: TRBJ2-7; v_gene: TRBV6-5; CDR3aa: ASSYARGMAYEQY
d_gene: TRBD1; j_gene: TRBJ1-5; v_gene: TRBV7-9; CDR3aa: ASSFGDRGLEPQH
d_gene: NA; j_gene: TRBJ1-1; v_gene: TRBV11-3; CDR3aa: ASSLTGGGNTEAF
d_gene: NA; j_gene: TRBJ2-3; v_gene: TRBV10-3; CDR3aa: AISELQGRDTQY
d_gene: NA; j_gene: TRBJ2-7; v_gene: TRBV5-1; CDR3aa: ASSLAGEYEQY
d_gene: TRBD1; j_gene: TRBJ2-1; v_gene: TRBV14; CDR3aa: ASSHSGQGAYEQF
d_gene: TRBD1; j_gene: TRBJ1-5; v_gene: TRBV20-1; CDR3aa: SARTGSNQPQH
d_gene: NA; j_gene: TRBJ1-2; v_gene: TRBV9; CDR3aa: ASSVATTGADYGYT